The clone carrying this T cell receptor beta chain was seen just once. Its antigen remains unknown. Repertoires were generated with immunoSEQ multiplex PCR, while TCRdb's copy carries only in-frame clones and drops some. The repertoire holds around 76,000 clones, with 75% to 90% as singletons. This specimen comes from a study of OX40 agonist ivuxolimab in advanced cancers. Study-level background: A diagnosis of hepatocellular carcinoma, melanoma, renal cell or head and neck cancer was present in dose-escalation patients. Whole-study results and caveats: Those patients achieving a partial response at 0.1-3.0 mg/kg showed among the lowest clonal expansion.

The ends lost 3 bases at V and 9 bases at J; junction bases unmatched: 2. CDR1 and CDR2 (germline): SGHTA, FQGTGA. The CDR3 runs 12 residues. The TCR was taken from an adult with an advanced solid tumor such as melanoma, head and neck, liver or kidney cancer. The material was CD4+ or CD8+ T cells sorted from blood, obtained in a trial of the OX40 agonist ivuxolimab. The chain recombines TRBV7-3 with TRBJ2-3, with 8 positions matching TRBD2. CDR3 in DNA: TGTGCCAGCAGCTTTACGGGGGGGACGCAGTATTTT. Its translation is CASSFTGGTQYF.